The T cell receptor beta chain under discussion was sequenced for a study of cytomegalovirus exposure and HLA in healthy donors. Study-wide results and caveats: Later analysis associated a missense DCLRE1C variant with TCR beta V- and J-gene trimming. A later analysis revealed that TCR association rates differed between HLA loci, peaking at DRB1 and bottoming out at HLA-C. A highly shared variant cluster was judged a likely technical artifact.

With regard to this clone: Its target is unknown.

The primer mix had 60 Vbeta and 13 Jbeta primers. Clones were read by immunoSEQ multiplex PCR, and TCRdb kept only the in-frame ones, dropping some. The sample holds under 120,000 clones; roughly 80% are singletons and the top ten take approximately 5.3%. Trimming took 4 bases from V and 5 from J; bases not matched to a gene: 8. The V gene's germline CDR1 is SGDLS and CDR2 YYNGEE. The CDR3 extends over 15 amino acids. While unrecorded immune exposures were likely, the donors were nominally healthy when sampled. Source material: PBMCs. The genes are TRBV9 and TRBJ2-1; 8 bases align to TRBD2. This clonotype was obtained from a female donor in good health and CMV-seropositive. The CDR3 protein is CASSFGRATHNEQFF. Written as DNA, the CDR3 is TGTGCCAGCAGCTTCGGGAGGGCCACCCACAATGAGCAGTTCTTC.